The sequence of this T cell receptor beta chain was determined in a study of sequential checkpoint blockade in melanoma. At the level of the study: First-line arms were nivolumab then ipilimumab, or the reverse, randomized 1:1. Both treatment sequences were followed by maintenance nivolumab.

Described treatment: randomized to nivolumab then ipilimumab (arm A) or the reverse (arm B). Sorted cells were live CD3+CD8+, lacking CD19 and CD56, from PBMCs. The assay was immunoSEQ multiplex PCR, and TCRdb's table has in-frame clones only and misses some. There are under 9,500 clones in the sample; 50% to 65% occur only once, and around 40% lies in the top ten. Germline V CDR1 and CDR2: MNHNY, SVGAGI (reference sequence). CDR3 length: 13 amino acids. Trimming cost V 9 bases and J 8 bases, with 17 bases left between them. Turning to this clone: The sample contains more than one DNA sequence encoding this CDR3.

This rearrangement joins TRBV6-6 to TRBJ2-1; a possible D gene is TRBD2 (6 bases). Here the sequenced sample was CD8+ T cells sorted from blood (inferred from file names), taken from a patient given nivolumab and ipilimumab in sequence. The clonotype was recovered from a human donor with melanoma. CDR3 sequence reads: CASWGRGGDEQFF. The DNA for the CDR3 is TGTGCCAGTTGGGGTCGTGGAGGGGATGAGCAGTTCTTC.